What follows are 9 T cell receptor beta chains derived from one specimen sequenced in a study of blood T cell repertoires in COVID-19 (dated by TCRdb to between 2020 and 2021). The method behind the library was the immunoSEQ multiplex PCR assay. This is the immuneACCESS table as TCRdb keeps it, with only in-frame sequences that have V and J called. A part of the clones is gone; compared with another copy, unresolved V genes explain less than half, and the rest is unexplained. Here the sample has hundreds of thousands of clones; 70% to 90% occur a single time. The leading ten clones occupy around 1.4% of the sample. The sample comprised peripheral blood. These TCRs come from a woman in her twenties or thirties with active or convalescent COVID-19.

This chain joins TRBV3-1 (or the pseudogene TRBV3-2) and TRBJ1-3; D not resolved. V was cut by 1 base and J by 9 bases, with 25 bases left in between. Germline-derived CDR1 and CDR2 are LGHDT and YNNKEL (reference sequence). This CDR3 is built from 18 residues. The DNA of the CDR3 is TGTGCCAGCAGCCAAGTAGTACTCGTAACAGAAACTTCTCCCACCATATATTTT. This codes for CASSQVVLVTETSPTIYF.

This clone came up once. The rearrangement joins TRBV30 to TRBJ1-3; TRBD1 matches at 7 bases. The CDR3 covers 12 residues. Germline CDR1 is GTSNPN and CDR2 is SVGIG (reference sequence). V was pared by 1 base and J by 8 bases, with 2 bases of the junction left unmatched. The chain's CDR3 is CAWSDRGDTIYF. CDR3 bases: TGTGCCTGGAGTGACAGGGGAGACACCATATATTTT.

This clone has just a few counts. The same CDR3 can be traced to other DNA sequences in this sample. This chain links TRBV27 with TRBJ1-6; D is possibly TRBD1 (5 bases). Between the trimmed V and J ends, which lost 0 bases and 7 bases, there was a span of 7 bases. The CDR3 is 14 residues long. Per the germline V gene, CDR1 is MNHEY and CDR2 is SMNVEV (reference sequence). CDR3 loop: CASSLSGANSPLHF. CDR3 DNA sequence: TGTGCCAGCAGTTTATCAGGGGCCAATTCACCCCTCCACTTT.

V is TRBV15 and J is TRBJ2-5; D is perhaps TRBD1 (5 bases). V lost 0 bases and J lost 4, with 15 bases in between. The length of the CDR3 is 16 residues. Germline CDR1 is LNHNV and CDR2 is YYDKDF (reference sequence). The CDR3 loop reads CATSRDQSGLGETQYF. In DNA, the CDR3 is TGTGCCACCAGCAGAGATCAATCAGGGCTCGGAGAGACCCAGTACTTC.

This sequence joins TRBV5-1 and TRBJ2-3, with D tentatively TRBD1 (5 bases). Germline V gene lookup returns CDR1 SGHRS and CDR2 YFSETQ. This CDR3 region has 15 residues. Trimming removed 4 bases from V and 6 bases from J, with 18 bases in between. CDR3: CASSPKPPGSDTQYF. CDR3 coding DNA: TGCGCCAGCAGCCCCAAACCCCCAGGGTCTGATACGCAGTATTTT. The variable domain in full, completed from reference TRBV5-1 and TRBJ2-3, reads KAGVTQTPRYLIKTRGQQVTLSCSPISGHRSVSWYQQTPGQGLQFLFEYFSETQRNKGNFPGRFSGRQFSNSRSEMNVSTLELGDSALYLCASSPKPPGSDTQYFGPGTRLTVL.

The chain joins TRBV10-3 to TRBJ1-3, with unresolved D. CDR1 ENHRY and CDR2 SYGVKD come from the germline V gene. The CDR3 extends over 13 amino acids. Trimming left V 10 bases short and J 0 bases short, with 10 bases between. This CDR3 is CATAPGSGNTIYF. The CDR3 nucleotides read TGTGCCACCGCCCCGGGCTCTGGAAACACCATATATTTT.

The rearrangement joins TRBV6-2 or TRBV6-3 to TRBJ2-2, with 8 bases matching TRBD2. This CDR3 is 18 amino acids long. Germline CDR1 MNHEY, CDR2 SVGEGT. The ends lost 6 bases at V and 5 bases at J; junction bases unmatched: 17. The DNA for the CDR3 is TGTGCCAGCAGCCCGATGATAGCGGGATGGCCGGAAACCGGGGAGCTGTTTTTT. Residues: CASSPMIAGWPETGELFF.

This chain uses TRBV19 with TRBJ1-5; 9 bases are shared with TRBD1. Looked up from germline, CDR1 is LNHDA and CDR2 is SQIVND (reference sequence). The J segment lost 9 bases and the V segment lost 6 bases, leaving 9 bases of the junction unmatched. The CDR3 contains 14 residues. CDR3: CASRDTGGLRPQHF. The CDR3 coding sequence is TGTGCCAGTAGGGATACAGGGGGCCTTAGGCCCCAGCATTTT.

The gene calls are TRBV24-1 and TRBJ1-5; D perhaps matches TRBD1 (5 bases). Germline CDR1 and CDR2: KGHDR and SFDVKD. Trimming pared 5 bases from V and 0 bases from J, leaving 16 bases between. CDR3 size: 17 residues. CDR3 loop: CATSALETENSNQPQHF. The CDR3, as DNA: TGTGCCACCAGTGCCCTTGAGACAGAAAATAGCAATCAGCCCCAGCATTTT.